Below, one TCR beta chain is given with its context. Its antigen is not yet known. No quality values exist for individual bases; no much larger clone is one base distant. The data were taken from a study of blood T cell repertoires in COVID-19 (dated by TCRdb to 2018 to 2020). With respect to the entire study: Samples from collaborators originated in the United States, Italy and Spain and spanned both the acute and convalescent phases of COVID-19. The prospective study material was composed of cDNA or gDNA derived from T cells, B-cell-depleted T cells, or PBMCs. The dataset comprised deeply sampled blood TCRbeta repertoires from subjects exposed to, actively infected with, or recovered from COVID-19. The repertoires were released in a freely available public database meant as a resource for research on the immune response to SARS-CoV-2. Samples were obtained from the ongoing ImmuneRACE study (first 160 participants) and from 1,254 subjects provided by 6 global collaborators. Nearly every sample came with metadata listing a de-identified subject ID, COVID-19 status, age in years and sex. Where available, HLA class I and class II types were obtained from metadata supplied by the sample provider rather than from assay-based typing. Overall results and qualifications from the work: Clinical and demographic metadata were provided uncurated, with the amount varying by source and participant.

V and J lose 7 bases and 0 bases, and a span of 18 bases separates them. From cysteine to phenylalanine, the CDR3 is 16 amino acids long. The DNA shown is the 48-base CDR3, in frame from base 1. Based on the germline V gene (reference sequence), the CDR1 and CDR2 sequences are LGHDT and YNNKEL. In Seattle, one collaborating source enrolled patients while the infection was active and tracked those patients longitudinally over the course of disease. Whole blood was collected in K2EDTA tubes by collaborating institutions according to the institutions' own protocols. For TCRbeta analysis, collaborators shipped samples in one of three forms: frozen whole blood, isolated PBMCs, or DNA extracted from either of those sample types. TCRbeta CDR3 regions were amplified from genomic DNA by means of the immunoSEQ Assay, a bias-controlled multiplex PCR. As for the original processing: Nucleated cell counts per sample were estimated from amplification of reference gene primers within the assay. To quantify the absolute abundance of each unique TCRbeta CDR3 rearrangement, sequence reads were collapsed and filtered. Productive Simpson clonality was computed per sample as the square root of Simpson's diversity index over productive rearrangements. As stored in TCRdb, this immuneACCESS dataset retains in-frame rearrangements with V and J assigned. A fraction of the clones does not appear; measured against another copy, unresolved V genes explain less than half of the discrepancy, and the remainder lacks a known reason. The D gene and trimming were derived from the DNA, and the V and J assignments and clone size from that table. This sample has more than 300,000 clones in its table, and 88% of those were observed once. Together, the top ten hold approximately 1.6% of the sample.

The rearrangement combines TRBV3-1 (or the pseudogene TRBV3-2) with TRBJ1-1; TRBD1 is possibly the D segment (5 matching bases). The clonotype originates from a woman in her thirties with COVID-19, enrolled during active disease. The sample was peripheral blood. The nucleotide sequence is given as TGTGCCAGCACCCCACATCACAGGTACATGAACACTGAAGCTTTCTTT. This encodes CASTPHHRYMNTEAFF.